These 27 T cell receptor beta chains were all obtained from the same sample, sequenced in a study of shared clonotypes between healthy human individuals. Assay: immunoSEQ multiplex PCR; the TCRdb copy retains only in-frame clones and omits some. Among fewer than 650,000 clones listed, about 79% were seen once. The source material was PBMCs. Receptors originate from a woman between 35 and 50 years old in good health. Some clones in this sample may be carry-over from other donors' samples.

This clone was counted once. This chain joins TRBV5-3 and TRBJ2-7; D possibly corresponds to TRBD2 (5 bases). TRBV5-3 is treated as an ORF (open reading frame) with a function not yet certain. The CDR3 contains 14 residues. Trimming left V 5 bases short and J 2 bases short, with 14 bases between. The DNA for the CDR3 is TGTGCCAGAAGACCGACTAAACGAACCTACGAGCAGTACTTC. Translated, it gives CARRPTKRTYEQYF.

In this sample, this clone turned up many times. The gene calls are TRBV5-1 and TRBJ2-2, with 8 bases identical to TRBD2. The CDR3 length is 14 residues. J gave up 5 bases and V 7 bases, and 7 bases lay outside the gene matches. Germline-derived CDR1 and CDR2 are SGHRS and YFSETQ. The CDR3 reads CASSHQRETGELFF. The CDR3 nucleotides read TGCGCCAGCTCCCACCAGCGGGAGACCGGGGAGCTGTTTTTT.

CDR3 sequence: CASSSDSYASYGYTF. The CDR3 coding sequence is TGCGCCAGCAGCTCGGACTCCTACGCCTCCTATGGCTACACCTTC. The V gene is TRBV5-1, the J gene TRBJ1-2; D call uncertain. The germline gives CDR1 SGHRS, CDR2 YFSETQ. The germline V and J ends were trimmed by 3 bases and 4 bases, with 16 bases remaining between them. The CDR3 totals 15 residues. Looking up the rest from reference TRBV5-1 and TRBJ1-2 gives the full variable domain: KAGVTQTPRYLIKTRGQQVTLSCSPISGHRSVSWYQQTPGQGLQFLFEYFSETQRNKGNFPGRFSGRQFSNSRSEMNVSTLELGDSALYLCASSSDSYASYGYTFGSGTRLTVV.

A word on this clone: It is unclear where the CDR3 begins or ends on the DNA, so no DNA is shown, and the CDR3 is as TCRdb lists it. The V gene is TRBV7-3, the J gene TRBJ2-3; no DNA check was done on the table's D call, TRBD2. The CDR3 extends over 13 residues, inclusive of both ends. Germline CDR1 SGHTA, CDR2 FQGTGA. The CDR3 reads CASSLVASGAQNF.

The chain combines TRBV28 with TRBJ1-2; D is perhaps TRBD1 (6 bases). Deletions cut 6 bases from V and 5 bases from J, with 22 bases between. This CDR3 spans 16 amino acids. CDR1 and CDR2 from the germline V gene are MDHEN and SYDVKM. The CDR3 here is CASSPPGGALRYGYTF. The CDR3 nucleotides read TGTGCCAGCAGCCCCCCGGGGGGGGCCCTTCGGTATGGCTACACCTTC.

The gene calls are TRBV7-8 and TRBJ2-1; 13 bases align to TRBD2. CDR1 is SGHVS, CDR2 FQNEAQ, per germline. The CDR3 is 15 amino acids. The V gene end was trimmed by 4 bases and the J gene end by 8 bases; junction bases not matched to a gene: 5. The CDR3 bases are TGTGCCAGCAGCTCCGGGACTAGCGGGATCCATGAGCAGTTCTTC. This gives the protein CASSSGTSGIHEQFF.

In its sample, this clone was seen once. V and J are TRBV28 and TRBJ2-4; D perhaps matches TRBD2 (6 bases). Trimming removed 7 bases at V and 9 bases at J, with 19 bases between. There are 14 residues in the CDR3. CDR1 and CDR2 from the germline V gene are MDHEN and SYDVKM. The CDR3 DNA sequence: TGTGCCAGCACCGGGGAGGAGGGGTTACTCATTCAGTACTTC. The encoded protein is CASTGEEGLLIQYF.

The rearrangement links TRBV11-3 to TRBJ2-3, with a tentative D call TRBD1 (6 bases). V lost 5 bases to trimming and J lost 0 bases, with 9 bases between them. Germline CDR1 reads SGHNT; CDR2 reads YENEEA. The CDR3 loop spans 14 amino acids. CDR3 sequence: CASSQGLSTDTQYF. The CDR3 bases are TGTGCCAGCAGCCAGGGGTTAAGCACAGATACGCAGTATTTT.

This chain joins TRBV5-6 and TRBJ2-6; a weak D match, TRBD2 (7 bases). Germline lookup yields CDR1 SGHDT and CDR2 YYEEEE. V lost 4 bases, J lost 2 bases, and 19 bases lay in between. The CDR3 sequence is 18 residues long. As DNA, the CDR3 is TGTGCCAGCAGCCCCGCGGGGGCAGGGTTTGCTGGGGCCAACGTCCTGACTTTC. Translating gives CASSPAGAGFAGANVLTF.

This clone was seen many times. This sequence joins TRBV6-4 and TRBJ2-2; 7 bases align to TRBD2. V shed 2 bases, J shed 1 base, and the junction held 4 bases outside the gene matches. Germline V gives CDR1 MRHNA, CDR2 SNTAGT. The CDR3 is 16 residues long. The CDR3 nucleotides are TGTGCCAGCAGTGACGGGAGCGGGATGAACACCGGGGAGCTGTTTTTT. Translation gives CASSDGSGMNTGELFF.

This clone has just a few counts. The CDR3 DNA is TGTGCCACCCATGGCAGGGATCAGCCCCAGCATTTT. Translation: CATHGRDQPQHF. V gene TRBV6-1 combines with J gene TRBJ1-5, with D possibly TRBD1 on 5 matching bases. The CDR3 covers 12 residues. Germline CDR1 is MNHNS and CDR2 is SASEGT. V dropped 10 bases and J dropped 5 bases, with 12 bases sitting between them.

This clone has at least ten counts. The chain uses TRBV18 and TRBJ2-2, with D unclear. The CDR3 runs 15 residues. V shed 6 bases and J shed 3 bases, with 14 bases lying between them. Germline V gene sequence: CDR1 KGHSH, CDR2 LQKENI. In nucleotides, the CDR3 is TGTGCCAGCTCTCTCGCCAGGTTCGACACCGGGGAGCTGTTTTTT. Amino acids: CASSLARFDTGELFF. Full variable domain (outside the CDR3, taken from reference TRBV18 and TRBJ2-2): NAGVMQNPRHLVRRRGQEARLRCSPMKGHSHVYWYRQLPEEGLKFMVYLQKENIIDESGMPKERFSAEFPKEGPSILRIQQVVRGDSAAYFCASSLARFDTGELFFGEGSRLTVL.

Comments on this clone: At one boundary the junction diverges from the germline segment, which might be a read error. The chain links TRBV4-3 to TRBJ1-2; D is ambiguous. The CDR3 is made up of 15 amino acids. Germline lookup yields CDR1 LGHNA and CDR2 YSLEER. CDR3 sequence (DNA): TGCGCCAGCATCCAAGACCGAGCAAGATTCTATGGCTACACCTTC. The encoded protein is CASIQDRARFYGYTF.

This rearrangement joins TRBV2 to TRBJ2-5, with TRBD1 matching 7 bases. CDR3 length: 13 residues. The V segment lost 8 bases and the J segment 3 bases; nucleotides outside the gene matches: 6. Per the germline V gene, CDR1 is SNHLY and CDR2 is FYNNEI. CDR3 in amino acids: CASGDSLKETQYF. Here the CDR3 DNA reads TGTGCCAGCGGGGACAGTCTAAAAGAGACCCAGTACTTC.

V gene TRBV28 combines with J gene TRBJ2-7; weak D call: TRBD2 (6 bases). V was clipped by 6 bases and J by 5 bases, with 14 bases between them. Germline V gene data show CDR1 as MDHEN and CDR2 as SYDVKM. There are 13 residues in the CDR3. CDR3 sequence: CASRIGTSHEQYF. The CDR3 DNA sequence: TGTGCCAGCAGGATCGGGACTTCCCACGAGCAGTACTTC.

This rearrangement joins TRBV29-1 to TRBJ2-1, with 8 positions matching TRBD1. This CDR3 contains 12 residues. CDR1 and CDR2 (germline): SQVTM, ANQGSEA. V was clipped by 6 bases and J by 7 bases; unmatched bases: 5. CDR3 in amino acids: CSVGQGTNEQFF. As DNA, the CDR3 is TGCAGCGTCGGACAGGGTACAAATGAGCAGTTCTTC.

This clone was seen more than once but under ten times. The gene calls are TRBV7-2 and TRBJ1-5; D is unresolved. V was clipped by 5 bases and J by 0 bases, with 8 bases between them. Germline lookup yields CDR1 SGHTA and CDR2 FQGNSA. The CDR3 extends over 14 amino acids. CDR3 sequence (DNA): TGTGCCAGCAGCACGGGGAATAGCAATCAGCCCCAGCATTTT. As protein: CASSTGNSNQPQHF.

This clone was seen once. The chain uses TRBV7-3 and TRBJ1-1; TRBD1 matches at 7 bases. This CDR3 is built from 14 residues. Germline CDR1 SGHTA, CDR2 FQGTGA. V shed 0 bases, J shed 4 bases, and the junction held 2 bases outside the gene matches. The chain's CDR3 is CASSLTQGVTEAFF. The CDR3 DNA is TGTGCCAGCAGCTTAACGCAGGGGGTCACTGAAGCTTTCTTT.

This sequence joins TRBV18 and TRBJ1-3; possible D gene TRBD1, 6 bases. Germline V CDR1 and CDR2: KGHSH, LQKENI. The CDR3 loop spans 17 amino acids. Trimming cost V 4 bases and J 0 bases, with 16 bases left between them. The CDR3 bases are TGTGCCAGCTCACGGGCAGGGGTTATTGACTCTGGAAACACCATATATTTT. It translates to CASSRAGVIDSGNTIYF.

J is TRBJ2-3 and V is TRBV5-6; D may match TRBD1 or TRBD2 (5 bases each). The germline V and J ends were trimmed by 4 bases and 0 bases, with 21 bases remaining between them. The CDR3 loop spans 18 amino acids. Per germline, CDR1 SGHDT and CDR2 YYEEEE. CDR3: CASSPSGPVKASTDTQYF. DNA for the CDR3: TGTGCCAGCAGCCCTTCGGGACCCGTAAAGGCCAGCACAGATACGCAGTATTTT.

This clone was observed a single time. The chain carries TRBV7-9 and TRBJ1-3; D not certain. This CDR3 has 15 residues. Looked up from germline, CDR1 is SEHNR and CDR2 is FQNEAQ (reference sequence). With 1 base removed from V and 0 bases from J, the gap between germline ends came to 7 bases. CDR3 in amino acids: CASSLVSDSGNTIYF. In DNA, the CDR3 is TGTGCCAGCAGCTTAGTTAGTGACTCTGGAAACACCATATATTTT.

V gene TRBV19 combines with J gene TRBJ1-5; no firm D call. CDR1 is LNHDA, CDR2 SQIVND, per germline (reference sequence). Deletions cut 2 bases from V and 3 bases from J, with 5 bases between. CDR3 length: 13 amino acids. The DNA for the CDR3 is TGTGCCAGTAGTATACAGGCCAATCAGCCCCAGCATTTT. Amino acids: CASSIQANQPQHF.

The chain couples TRBV2 to TRBJ1-1, with TRBD1 matching over 8 bases. Germline CDR1 is SNHLY and CDR2 is FYNNEI. The CDR3 runs to 16 residues. J gave up 3 bases and V 7 bases, and 13 bases lay outside the gene matches. The CDR3 is CASITGLQGADTEAFF. CDR3 DNA sequence: TGTGCCAGCATTACGGGACTCCAGGGGGCTGACACTGAAGCTTTCTTT.

This clone was counted between two and nine times. V and J are TRBV5-1 and TRBJ2-1, with 8 bases aligning to TRBD2. Germline CDR1 reads SGHRS; CDR2 reads YFSETQ. V was clipped by 0 bases and J by 5 bases; unmatched bases: 4. This CDR3 comprises 15 residues. The CDR3, as DNA: TGCGCCAGCAGCTTGGCGGGACTAGTAGACAATGAGCAGTTCTTC. This gives the protein CASSLAGLVDNEQFF.

This chain links TRBV5-1 with TRBJ1-1; 10 nucleotides align to TRBD1. CDR3 length: 17 residues. V gave up 0 bases and J gave up 1 base; unmatched junction bases: 6. The V gene's germline CDR1 is SGHRS and CDR2 YFSETQ. In DNA form, the CDR3 reads TGCGCCAGCAGCTTGGACGTGGGGACAGGGGCGAACACTGAAGCTTTCTTT. Translated, it gives CASSLDVGTGANTEAFF.

V is TRBV27 and J is TRBJ2-1, with D perhaps being TRBD1 or TRBD2 (7 bases each). The CDR3 is 11 amino acids. CDR1 MNHEY and CDR2 SMNVEV come from the germline V gene (reference sequence). Trimming pared 5 bases from V and 12 bases from J, leaving 11 bases between. CDR3 nucleotide sequence: TGTGCCAGCAGTAGCGGGACAGTGCAGTTCTTC. Encoded protein: CASSSGTVQFF.

This clone was found once. The V gene is TRBV18, the J gene TRBJ2-1; D unresolved. The length of the CDR3 is 12 residues. CDR1 and CDR2 from the germline V gene are KGHSH and LQKENI. V shed 2 bases and J shed 4 bases, with 3 bases lying between them. The CDR3 loop reads CASSPEYNEQFF. The CDR3 region has the DNA TGTGCCAGCTCACCAGAATACAATGAGCAGTTCTTC.